The rows below give T cell receptor beta chains drawn from one sample of a study of T cell responses to AZD1222 COVID-19 vaccine. The method was immunoSEQ multiplex PCR; TCRdb's version includes in-frame clones alone and lacks a portion of them. Seen here are under 150,000 clones, roughly 93% observed once, and the top ten hold around 5.4%. The sequencing used peripheral blood, collected on day 0 of AZD1222 vaccination. These receptors all come from an adult in good health. CDR3s include the opening cysteine and the closing phenylalanine or tryptophan. The order of the fields is V gene, CDR3 length, clone size, D gene, J gene, CDR3 protein, CDR3 DNA. D genes are given only for firm matches. Part of the rows lack a size; the others show once, few, many or a class for expanded clones.

v_gene: TRBV27; len: 13; abundance: NA; d_gene: NA; j_gene: TRBJ2-3; CDR3aa: CASKLTSTDTQYF; CDR3nt: TGTGCCAGCAAACTCACTAGCACAGATACGCAGTATTTT
v_gene: TRBV23-1; len: 12; abundance: NA; d_gene: NA; j_gene: TRBJ2-7; CDR3aa: CASSRGPYEQYF; CDR3nt: TGCGCCAGCAGCAGGGGCCCTTACGAGCAGTACTTC
v_gene: TRBV11-2; len: 11; abundance: NA; d_gene: NA; j_gene: TRBJ2-7; CDR3aa: CASSFSYEQYF; CDR3nt: TGTGCCAGCAGCTTTTCCTACGAGCAGTACTTC
v_gene: TRBV5-4; len: 12; abundance: NA; d_gene: NA; j_gene: TRBJ1-6; CDR3aa: CASSSDLSPLHF; CDR3nt: TGTGCCAGCAGCTCGGACTTATCACCCCTCCACTTT
v_gene: TRBV5-6; len: 14; abundance: NA; d_gene: NA; j_gene: TRBJ2-2; CDR3aa: CASSISWLTGELFF; CDR3nt: TGTGCCAGCAGTATTAGCTGGCTTACCGGGGAGCTGTTTTTT
v_gene: TRBV12-5; len: 16; abundance: NA; d_gene: NA; j_gene: TRBJ2-1; CDR3aa: CASAMPPSGTDNEQFF; CDR3nt: TGTGCTAGTGCCATGCCGCCCTCCGGGACGGACAATGAGCAGTTCTTC
v_gene: TRBV6-5; len: 14; abundance: NA; d_gene: NA; j_gene: TRBJ1-5; CDR3aa: CASGSNYSNQPQHF; CDR3nt: TGTGCCAGCGGGTCAAATTATAGCAATCAGCCCCAGCATTTT
v_gene: TRBV28; len: 13; abundance: NA; d_gene: TRBD1; j_gene: TRBJ1-2; CDR3aa: CASSLPYRGGYTF; CDR3nt: TGTGCCAGCAGTTTACCATACAGGGGTGGCTACACCTTC
v_gene: TRBV3-1/TRBV3-2; len: 17; abundance: once; d_gene: TRBD1; j_gene: TRBJ1-5; CDR3aa: CASSQASTGGGEQPQHF; CDR3nt: TGTGCCAGCAGCCAAGCGTCTACAGGGGGCGGGGAGCAGCCCCAGCATTTT
v_gene: TRBV3-1/TRBV3-2; len: 15; abundance: NA; d_gene: NA; j_gene: TRBJ2-3; CDR3aa: CASSLRGPGTDTQYF; CDR3nt: TGTGCCAGCAGCCTCCGGGGGCCCGGCACAGATACGCAGTATTTT
v_gene: TRBV12-3/TRBV12-4; len: 13; abundance: NA; d_gene: NA; j_gene: TRBJ1-5; CDR3aa: CASSYRENQPQHF; CDR3nt: TGTGCCAGCAGTTACAGGGAGAATCAGCCCCAGCATTTT
v_gene: TRBV28; len: 14; abundance: NA; d_gene: TRBD1; j_gene: TRBJ1-5; CDR3aa: CASSSPGGGQPQHF; CDR3nt: TGTGCCAGCAGCTCGCCAGGGGGAGGGCAGCCCCAGCATTTT
v_gene: TRBV27; len: 15; abundance: NA; d_gene: NA; j_gene: TRBJ2-7; CDR3aa: CASSPITGIPYEQYF; CDR3nt: TGTGCCAGCAGTCCAATCACAGGTATCCCCTACGAGCAGTACTTC
v_gene: TRBV7-9; len: 15; abundance: few; d_gene: NA; j_gene: TRBJ1-6; CDR3aa: CASSLDREYNSPLHF; CDR3nt: TGTGCCAGCAGCTTAGACAGGGAGTATAATTCACCCCTCCACTTT
v_gene: TRBV2; len: 16; abundance: few; d_gene: TRBD2; j_gene: TRBJ2-3; CDR3aa: CASSDGGGRGTDTQYF; CDR3nt: TGTGCCAGCAGTGATGGCGGCGGGAGGGGAACAGATACGCAGTATTTT
v_gene: TRBV2; len: 12; abundance: NA; d_gene: TRBD1; j_gene: TRBJ2-7; CDR3aa: CASSTTGYEQYF; CDR3nt: TGTGCCAGCAGTACGACAGGGTACGAGCAGTACTTC
v_gene: TRBV16; len: 16; abundance: NA; d_gene: NA; j_gene: TRBJ1-2; CDR3aa: CASSQLAWEEGYGYTF; CDR3nt: TGTGCCAGCAGCCAATTGGCGTGGGAAGAAGGCTATGGCTACACCTTC
v_gene: TRBV5-5; len: 19; abundance: NA; d_gene: NA; j_gene: TRBJ1-5; CDR3aa: CASSLAESQSGWTAQPQHF; CDR3nt: TGTGCCAGCAGCTTGGCAGAATCTCAATCAGGATGGACCGCTCAGCCCCAGCATTTT
v_gene: TRBV7-9; len: 15; abundance: NA; d_gene: NA; j_gene: TRBJ2-2; CDR3aa: CASSASGLNTGELFF; CDR3nt: TGTGCCAGCAGTGCGTCAGGTTTAAACACCGGGGAGCTGTTTTTT
v_gene: TRBV7-2; len: 15; abundance: NA; d_gene: TRBD2; j_gene: TRBJ2-7; CDR3aa: CASRSIGTSYYEQYF; CDR3nt: TGTGCCAGCAGATCGATCGGGACTAGCTACTACGAGCAGTACTTC
v_gene: TRBV24-1; len: 16; abundance: NA; d_gene: NA; j_gene: TRBJ1-2; CDR3aa: CATSGRGAGTNYGYTF; CDR3nt: TGTGCCACCAGTGGAAGGGGGGCAGGGACCAACTATGGCTACACCTTC
v_gene: TRBV10-2; len: 14; abundance: NA; d_gene: TRBD1; j_gene: TRBJ2-4; CDR3aa: CASRGQSGLNIQYF; CDR3nt: TGCGCCAGCAGGGGACAGAGCGGACTCAACATTCAGTACTTC
v_gene: TRBV11-2; len: 16; abundance: NA; d_gene: TRBD1; j_gene: TRBJ1-1; CDR3aa: CASSSTGGRLDTEAFF; CDR3nt: TGTGCCAGCAGCTCGACAGGGGGGAGATTGGACACTGAAGCTTTCTTT
v_gene: TRBV30; len: 11; abundance: NA; d_gene: NA; j_gene: TRBJ2-1; CDR3aa: CAWSEGNEQFF; CDR3nt: TGTGCCTGGAGTGAGGGCAATGAGCAGTTCTTC